The rows below give T cell receptor beta chains drawn from one sample of a study of neurological immune-mediated disorders. From the 5' RACE reads, TCRdb called clonotypes with MiXCR, one entry per CDR3 protein. The sample has 110,000 or so distinct CDR3 sequences, more than 2.5% seen once. The source material was PBMCs. The receptors were sampled from a woman aged 30 to 39 with multiple sclerosis. CDR3s include the opening cysteine and the closing phenylalanine or tryptophan. The order of the fields is CDR3 protein, CDR3 DNA, J gene, D gene, clone size, V gene. A D gene is named only where the DNA matches it firmly. Clone size is stated in some rows and not others, as once, few, many or a class when expanded.

CSVVPGYSNQPQHF | TGCAGTGTGGTTCCGGGCTATAGCAATCAGCCCCAGCATTTT | TRBJ1-5 | NA | many | TRBV20-1
CAISENIGIAASNQPQHF | TGTGCCATCAGTGAGAATATTGGGATTGCCGCAAGCAATCAGCCCCAGCATTTT | TRBJ1-5 | NA | many | TRBV10-3
CASSFGVLPSTDTQYF | TGTGCCAGCAGCTTTGGGGTCCTCCCTAGCACAGATACGCAGTATTTT | TRBJ2-3 | NA | many | TRBV7-2
CSAAMTDVGGYTF | TGCAGTGCTGCCATGACTGACGTCGGTGGCTACACCTTC | TRBJ1-2 | NA | many | TRBV20-1
CAIRSQGTTEAFF | TGTGCCATCAGGTCACAGGGAACCACTGAAGCTTTCTTT | TRBJ1-1 | NA | many | TRBV10-3
CASSLAWRGSIADTQYF | TGTGCCAGCAGCTTGGCCTGGCGGGGAAGTATTGCAGATACGCAGTATTTT | TRBJ2-3 | NA | many | TRBV5-6
CSARARGNNQPQHF | TGCAGTGCTAGAGCCAGGGGTAACAATCAGCCCCAGCATTTT | TRBJ1-5 | NA | few | TRBV20-1
CSARVRGTGMNTEAFF | TGCAGTGCTAGAGTAAGAGGGACAGGGATGAACACTGAAGCTTTCTTT | TRBJ1-1 | TRBD1 | many | TRBV20-1
CASSPTSFHQADTQYF | TGTGCCAGCAGCCCGACTAGTTTCCATCAAGCAGATACGCAGTATTTT | TRBJ2-3 | NA | NA | TRBV12-3/TRBV12-4
CASSVGLAGAYEQFF | TGTGCCAGCAGCGTGGGACTAGCGGGAGCGTATGAGCAGTTCTTC | TRBJ2-1 | TRBD2 | many | TRBV7-9
CASSIDGGNQPQHF | TGTGCCAGTAGTATAGACGGGGGCAATCAGCCCCAGCATTTT | TRBJ1-5 | NA | many | TRBV19
CASSYPPTSGGGSTDTQYF | TGTGCCAGCAGCTACCCCCCGACTAGCGGGGGGGGTAGCACAGATACGCAGTATTTT | TRBJ2-3 | TRBD2 | many | TRBV11-2
CSARDQVEGTQYF | TGCAGTGCTAGAGATCAGGTTGAGGGGACCCAGTACTTC | TRBJ2-5 | NA | many | TRBV20-1
CSARDRVFMDTEAFF | TGCAGTGCTAGAGATCGTGTGTTTATGGACACTGAAGCTTTCTTT | TRBJ1-1 | NA | NA | TRBV20-1
CASSLQVETQNF | TGTGCCAGCAGTCTACAGGTGGAGACCCAGAATTTT | TRBJ1-5 | NA | NA | TRBV12-3/TRBV12-4
CSASPRQGIYTF | TGCAGTGCTAGTCCCAGACAGGGGATCTACACCTTC | TRBJ1-2 | TRBD1 | many | TRBV20-1
CASSPTQGNSGGMRDTQYF | TGTGCCAGCAGCCCGACACAGGGGAATAGCGGGGGGATGAGGGATACGCAGTATTTT | TRBJ2-3 | TRBD2 | few | TRBV7-2
CASSSVRQSTNEQFF | TGCGCCAGCAGCTCCGTTCGTCAAAGCACGAATGAGCAGTTCTTC | TRBJ2-1 | NA | many | TRBV5-1
CASSLPGSYNEQFF | TGCGCCAGCAGCCTCCCGGGGAGCTACAATGAGCAGTTCTTC | TRBJ2-1 | NA | many | TRBV5-1
CASSLGNSGANVLTF | TGTGCCAGCAGCTTGGGAAACTCTGGGGCCAACGTCCTGACTTTC | TRBJ2-6 | NA | many | TRBV7-7
CASSLDVSGSPYEQYF | TGTGCCAGCAGCCTAGACGTGTCAGGAAGTCCCTACGAGCAGTACTTC | TRBJ2-7 | NA | many | TRBV7-9
CSARRLSGREHEQFF | TGCAGTGCTAGGCGGTTGAGCGGGAGGGAACATGAGCAGTTCTTC | TRBJ2-1 | TRBD2 | many | TRBV20-1
CSARLGGDRNQPQHF | TGCAGTGCTAGATTAGGGGGGGACCGCAATCAGCCCCAGCATTTT | TRBJ1-5 | NA | many | TRBV20-1
CAISPLGQGGTEAFF | TGTGCCATCAGCCCCCTGGGACAGGGAGGTACTGAAGCTTTCTTT | TRBJ1-1 | TRBD1 | many | TRBV10-3
CASSPPGQLSEQYF | TGTGCCAGCAGCCCGCCGGGACAGCTCTCCGAGCAGTACTTC | TRBJ2-7 | TRBD1 | many | TRBV7-9
CASGTGGNTEAFF | TGTGCCAGCGGGACAGGGGGTAACACTGAAGCTTTCTTT | TRBJ1-1 | TRBD1 | many | TRBV27
CSAIHRGHSYNEQFF | TGCAGTGCTATCCATCGGGGACACTCCTACAATGAGCAGTTCTTC | TRBJ2-1 | NA | many | TRBV20-1
CASSQGRSDFQETQYF | TGTGCCAGCAGCCAAGGTCGGTCCGACTTCCAAGAGACCCAGTACTTC | TRBJ2-5 | NA | many | TRBV3-1
CASTTISTGANVLTF | TGTGCCAGTACCACTATCAGCACCGGGGCCAACGTCCTGACTTTC | TRBJ2-6 | NA | many | TRBV19
CSATDVAKNIQYF | TGCAGTGCCACGGACGTAGCCAAAAACATTCAGTACTTC | TRBJ2-4 | NA | many | TRBV20-1
CAITPSGENEQFF | TGTGCCATCACTCCTAGCGGGGAGAATGAGCAGTTCTTC | TRBJ2-1 | TRBD2 | many | TRBV10-3
CASSQTGSNQPQHF | TGTGCCAGCTCACAGACAGGGAGCAATCAGCCCCAGCATTTT | TRBJ1-5 | TRBD1 | many | TRBV18
CASSPRDSPGNTIYF | TGCGCCAGCAGCCCCCGGGACAGCCCTGGAAACACCATATATTTT | TRBJ1-3 | TRBD1 | many | TRBV4-1
CSVVEGTGELFF | TGCAGCGTTGTAGAGGGGACCGGGGAGCTGTTTTTT | TRBJ2-2 | NA | few | TRBV29-1
CSASLATGVKAEAFF | TGCAGTGCTAGCCTTGCGACAGGGGTAAAAGCAGAAGCTTTCTTT | TRBJ1-1 | TRBD1 | many | TRBV20-1
CASSLPGNNEQFF | TGTGCCAGCAGCTTACCAGGAAACAATGAGCAGTTCTTC | TRBJ2-1 | NA | many | TRBV7-7
CASSQGVRDRAYEQYF | TGCGCCAGCAGCCAGGGAGTTCGGGACCGGGCCTACGAGCAGTACTTC | TRBJ2-7 | NA | many | TRBV4-1
CAKVQGDGSYGYTF | TGTGCCAAAGTCCAGGGGGATGGCTCGTATGGCTACACCTTC | TRBJ1-2 | TRBD1 | many | TRBV7-2
CASGRQGAWEQYF | TGCGCCAGCGGACGACAGGGGGCCTGGGAGCAGTACTTC | TRBJ2-7 | TRBD1 | many | TRBV5-1
CSAFASGDNEQFF | TGCAGTGCGTTCGCTAGCGGTGACAATGAGCAGTTCTTC | TRBJ2-1 | TRBD2 | many | TRBV20-1
CATSSGTGGSEEQYF | TGTGCCACCAGCAGCGGAACAGGCGGGAGCGAGGAGCAGTACTTC | TRBJ2-7 | TRBD2 | many | TRBV15
CASSLAQGIDEQYF | TGCGCCAGCAGCTTGGCACAGGGGATAGACGAGCAGTACTTC | TRBJ2-7 | TRBD1 | many | TRBV5-1
CSVHQETQYF | TGCAGCGTACACCAAGAGACCCAGTACTTC | TRBJ2-5 | NA | few | TRBV29-1
CASSVNTGVADTQYF | TGTGCCAGCAGCGTGAATACAGGGGTGGCCGATACGCAGTATTTT | TRBJ2-3 | TRBD1 | NA | TRBV5-6
CASSSSGTGVQPQHF | TGTGCCAGCAGTTCATCCGGGACAGGGGTACAGCCCCAGCATTTT | TRBJ1-5 | TRBD1 | many | TRBV6-2/TRBV6-3
CSAGAAKDTQYF | TGCAGTGCGGGGGCTGCTAAAGATACGCAGTATTTT | TRBJ2-3 | NA | many | TRBV20-1
CASSFLGNTIYF | TGTGCCAGCAGTTTCCTAGGAAACACCATATATTTT | TRBJ1-3 | NA | many | TRBV12-3/TRBV12-4
CSARTLAGGYEQYF | TGCAGTGCTAGGACTCTAGCGGGAGGGTACGAGCAGTACTTC | TRBJ2-7 | TRBD2 | many | TRBV20-1
CASKKQSYEQYF | TGTGCCAGCAAGAAACAGAGCTACGAGCAGTACTTC | TRBJ2-7 | NA | many | TRBV12-3/TRBV12-4
CASSLNPYRGRILIGNEQFF | TGTGCCAGCAGCCTGAACCCGTACAGGGGGCGCATTTTAATTGGCAATGAGCAGTTCTTC | TRBJ2-1 | TRBD1 | many | TRBV7-6
CASSGGQGLNQPQHF | TGTGCCAGCAGTGGGGGACAGGGCTTAAATCAGCCCCAGCATTTT | TRBJ1-5 | TRBD1 | many | TRBV6-1